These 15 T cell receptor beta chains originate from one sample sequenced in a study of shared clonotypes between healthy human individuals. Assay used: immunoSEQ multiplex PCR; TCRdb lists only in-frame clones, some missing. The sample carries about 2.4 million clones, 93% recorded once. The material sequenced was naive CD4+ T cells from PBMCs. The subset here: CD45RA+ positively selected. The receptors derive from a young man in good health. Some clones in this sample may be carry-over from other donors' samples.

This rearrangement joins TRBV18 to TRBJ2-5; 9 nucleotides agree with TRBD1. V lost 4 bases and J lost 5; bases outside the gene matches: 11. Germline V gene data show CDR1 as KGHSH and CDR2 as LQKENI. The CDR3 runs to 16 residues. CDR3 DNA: TGTGCCAGCTCACTATATCAAACAGGGGGCGATGAGACCCAGTACTTC. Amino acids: CASSLYQTGGDETQYF. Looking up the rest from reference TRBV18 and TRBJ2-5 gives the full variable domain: NAGVMQNPRHLVRRRGQEARLRCSPMKGHSHVYWYRQLPEEGLKFMVYLQKENIIDESGMPKERFSAEFPKEGPSILRIQQVVRGDSAAYFCASSLYQTGGDETQYFGPGTRLLVL.

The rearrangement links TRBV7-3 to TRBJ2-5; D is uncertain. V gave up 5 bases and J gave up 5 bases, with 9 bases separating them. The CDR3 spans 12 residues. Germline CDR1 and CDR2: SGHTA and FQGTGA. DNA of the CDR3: TGTGCCAGCAGCACCCCCGGGGAGACCCAGTACTTC. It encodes CASSTPGETQYF.

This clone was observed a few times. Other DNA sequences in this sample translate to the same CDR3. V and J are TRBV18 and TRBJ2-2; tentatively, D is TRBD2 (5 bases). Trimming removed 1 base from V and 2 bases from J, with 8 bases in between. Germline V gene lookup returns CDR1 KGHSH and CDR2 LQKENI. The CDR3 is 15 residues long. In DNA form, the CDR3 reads TGTGCCAGCTCACCACTTTCGGGAAACACCGGGGAGCTGTTTTTT. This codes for CASSPLSGNTGELFF.

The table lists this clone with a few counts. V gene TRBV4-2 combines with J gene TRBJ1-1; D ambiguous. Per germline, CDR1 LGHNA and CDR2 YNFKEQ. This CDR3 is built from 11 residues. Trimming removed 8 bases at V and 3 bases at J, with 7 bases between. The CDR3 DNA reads TGTGCCAGCGCCTTGGACACTGAAGCTTTCTTT. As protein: CASALDTEAFF.

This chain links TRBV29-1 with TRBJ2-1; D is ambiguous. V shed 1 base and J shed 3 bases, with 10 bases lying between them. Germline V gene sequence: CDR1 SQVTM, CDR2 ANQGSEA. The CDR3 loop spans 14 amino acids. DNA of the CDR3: TGCAGCGTTGAAGGGGTCGGTAGCTACAATGAGCAGTTCTTC. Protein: CSVEGVGSYNEQFF.

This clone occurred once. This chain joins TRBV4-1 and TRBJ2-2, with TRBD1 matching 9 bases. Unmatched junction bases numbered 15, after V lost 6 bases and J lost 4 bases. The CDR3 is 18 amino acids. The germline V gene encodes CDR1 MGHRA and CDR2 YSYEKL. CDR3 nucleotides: TGCGCCAGCAGGTCAAGTTTTCCGGGACAGGGAGGCACCGGGGAGCTGTTTTTT. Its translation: CASRSSFPGQGGTGELFF.

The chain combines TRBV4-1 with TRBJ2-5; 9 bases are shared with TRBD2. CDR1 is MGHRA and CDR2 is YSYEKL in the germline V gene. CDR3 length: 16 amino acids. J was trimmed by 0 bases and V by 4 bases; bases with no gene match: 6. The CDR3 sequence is CASSRGLAGNQETQYF. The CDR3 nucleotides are TGCGCCAGCAGCCGGGGTCTAGCGGGGAACCAAGAGACCCAGTACTTC.

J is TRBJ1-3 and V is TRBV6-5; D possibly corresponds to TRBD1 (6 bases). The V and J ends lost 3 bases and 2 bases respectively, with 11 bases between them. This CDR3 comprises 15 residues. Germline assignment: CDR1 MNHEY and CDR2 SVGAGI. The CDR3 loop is CASSYGHRAGNTIYF. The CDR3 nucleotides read TGTGCCAGCAGTTATGGTCACAGGGCTGGAAACACCATATATTTT.

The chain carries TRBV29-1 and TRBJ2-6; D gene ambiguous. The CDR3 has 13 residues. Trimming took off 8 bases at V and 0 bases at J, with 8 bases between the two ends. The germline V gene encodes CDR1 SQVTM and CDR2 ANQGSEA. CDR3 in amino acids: CSTLSSGANVLTF. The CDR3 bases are TGCAGCACTCTTAGCTCTGGGGCCAACGTCCTGACTTTC.

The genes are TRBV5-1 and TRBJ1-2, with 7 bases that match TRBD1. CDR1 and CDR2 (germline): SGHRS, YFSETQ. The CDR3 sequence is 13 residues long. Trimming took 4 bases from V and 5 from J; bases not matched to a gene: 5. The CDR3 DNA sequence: TGCGCCAGCAGCCCGGGGACAGAATATGGCTACACCTTC. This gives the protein CASSPGTEYGYTF.

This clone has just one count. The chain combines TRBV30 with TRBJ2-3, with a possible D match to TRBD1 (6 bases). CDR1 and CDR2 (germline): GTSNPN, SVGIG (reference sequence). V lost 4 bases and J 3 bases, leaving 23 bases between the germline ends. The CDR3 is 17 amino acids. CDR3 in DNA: TGTGCCTGGATGTCTCATCTCGACGGGACATTTACAGATACGCAGTATTTT. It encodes CAWMSHLDGTFTDTQYF. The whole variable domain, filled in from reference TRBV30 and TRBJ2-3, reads SQTIHQWPATLVQPVGSPLSLECTVEGTSNPNLYWYRQAAGRGLQLLFYSVGIGQISSEVPQNLSASRPQDRQFILSSKKLLLSDSGFYLCAWMSHLDGTFTDTQYFGPGTRLTVL.

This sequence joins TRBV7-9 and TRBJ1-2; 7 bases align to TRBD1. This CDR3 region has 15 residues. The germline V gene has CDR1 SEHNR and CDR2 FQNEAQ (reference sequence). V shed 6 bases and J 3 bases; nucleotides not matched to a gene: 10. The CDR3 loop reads CASSRDSGSDYGYTF. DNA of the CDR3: TGTGCCAGCAGTCGGGACAGCGGGTCGGACTATGGCTACACCTTC. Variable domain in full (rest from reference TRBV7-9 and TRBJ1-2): DTGVSQNPRHKITKRGQNVTFRCDPISEHNRLYWYRQTLGQGPEFLTYFQNEAQLEKSRLLSDRFSAERPKGSFSTLEIQRTEQGDSAMYLCASSRDSGSDYGYTFGSGTRLTVV.

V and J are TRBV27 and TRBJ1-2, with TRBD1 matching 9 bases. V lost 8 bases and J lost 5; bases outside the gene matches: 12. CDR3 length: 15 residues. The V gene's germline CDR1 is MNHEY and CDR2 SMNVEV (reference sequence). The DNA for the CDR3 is TGTGCCAGCCAGGAGGTGGGGACAGGGACGTATGGCTACACCTTC. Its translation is CASQEVGTGTYGYTF.

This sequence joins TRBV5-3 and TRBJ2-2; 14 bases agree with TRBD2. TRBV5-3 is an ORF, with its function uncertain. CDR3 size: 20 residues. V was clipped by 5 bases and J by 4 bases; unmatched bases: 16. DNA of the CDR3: TGTGCCAGAAGTTCCTGGGACAGGGGACTAGCGGGGGCTACCACCGGGGAGCTGTTTTTT. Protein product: CARSSWDRGLAGATTGELFF.

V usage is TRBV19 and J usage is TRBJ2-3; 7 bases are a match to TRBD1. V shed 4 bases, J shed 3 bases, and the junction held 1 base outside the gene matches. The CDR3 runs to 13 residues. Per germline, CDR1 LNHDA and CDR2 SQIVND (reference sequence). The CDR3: CASSKTGTDTQYF. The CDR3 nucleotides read TGTGCCAGTAGTAAGACAGGGACAGATACGCAGTATTTT.